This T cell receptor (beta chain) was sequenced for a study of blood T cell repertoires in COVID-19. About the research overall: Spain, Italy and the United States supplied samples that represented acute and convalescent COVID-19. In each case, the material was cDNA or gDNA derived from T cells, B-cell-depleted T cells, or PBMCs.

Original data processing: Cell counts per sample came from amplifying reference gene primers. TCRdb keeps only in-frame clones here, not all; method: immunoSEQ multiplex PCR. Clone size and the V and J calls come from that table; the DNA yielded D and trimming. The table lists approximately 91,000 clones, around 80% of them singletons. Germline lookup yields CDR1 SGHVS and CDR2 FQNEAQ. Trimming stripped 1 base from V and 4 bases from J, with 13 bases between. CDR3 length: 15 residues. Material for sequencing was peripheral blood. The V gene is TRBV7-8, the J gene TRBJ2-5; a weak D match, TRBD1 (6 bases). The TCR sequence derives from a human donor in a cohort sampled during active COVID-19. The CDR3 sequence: CASSLVGGMGETQYF. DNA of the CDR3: TGTGCCAGCAGCTTAGTTGGGGGCATGGGAGAGACCCAGTACTTC. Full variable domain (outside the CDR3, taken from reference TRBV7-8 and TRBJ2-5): GAGVSQSPRYKVAKRGQDVALRCDPISGHVSLFWYQQALGQGPEFLTYFQNEAQLDKSGLPSDRFFAERPEGSVSTLKIQRTQQEDSAVYLCASSLVGGMGETQYFGPGTRLLVL.